This TCR beta chain originates from a study of blood T cell repertoires in COVID-19. Study-wide context: Samples came from the United States, Italy and Spain, spanning acute and convalescent COVID-19. PBMCs, B-cell-depleted T cells, or T cells were the source of the cDNA or gDNA that made up the material.

Authors' data handling: Amplified reference gene primers provided the basis for estimating nucleated cell counts. Assay used: immunoSEQ multiplex PCR; TCRdb lists only in-frame clones, some missing. V, J and clone size reflect that table, while D and trimming were determined from the DNA. The sample includes hundreds of thousands of clones, approximately 88% of them seen just once. After removal of 4 bases from V and 8 bases from J, the junction contained 5 bases not matched to a gene. From germline, CDR1 is SNHLY and CDR2 FYNNEI. This CDR3 comprises 16 residues. V is TRBV2 and J is TRBJ2-1; 16 bases map to TRBD2. Sequenced: peripheral blood. The receptor comes from a man aged 55 to 70 who had recovered from COVID-19. CDR3 DNA: TGTGCCAGCAGTGCGGGACTAGCGGGGGGGCGAGATGAGCAGTTCTTC. This gives the protein CASSAGLAGGRDEQFF.